The T cell receptor beta chain under discussion was sequenced for a study of tumor-infiltrating lymphocytes in primary liver carcinoma. Study findings and constraints: Reduced overlap was seen in tumor-adjacent and tumor-blood pairs versus tumor region pairs.

Of note for this clonotype: The target antigen is unknown.

V lost 7 bases to trimming and J lost 5 bases, with 20 bases between them. The length of the CDR3 is 15 residues. CDR1 and CDR2 from the germline V gene are SGHAT and FQNNGV. The researchers obtained blood RNA from unsorted whole blood and also extracted germline DNA. A roughly 4.3-milliliter peripheral blood sample was collected before surgery. Production of TCR beta cDNA used around 0.45 ug total RNA together with a constant-region primer. Slightly modified ARM-PCR served as the procedure for the TCR beta libraries. These libraries came from three rounds of nested multiplex PCR. A C-beta reverse primer and TRBV1-TRBV30 forward primers served in each of the first two PCR rounds, at about 10 cycles apiece. TCRdb analysed the multiplex PCR reads with MiXCR anew, one entry per CDR3 protein. The sample has 320,000 or so distinct CDR3 sequences; 60% to 80% are singletons.

This TCR derives from a man aged 40-55 years with primary liver carcinoma and hepatitis B virus infection. Material for sequencing was peripheral blood. The chain is built from TRBV11-2 and TRBJ1-2; D is perhaps TRBD1 (6 bases). CDR3 in DNA: TGTGCCAGCATCCCTGGACGGTTAGGGGGGTATGGCTACACCTTC. This sequence encodes CASIPGRLGGYGYTF.